The TCR beta chain described here comes from a study of blood T cells in healthy people across ages. The study, taken as a whole, reports: Naive T cell percentage and TCR beta diversity correlated strongly.

The study recruited healthy Caucasian donors from Russia who were aged about 6 to 90. Every donor provided 8.5 to 10 milliliters of peripheral blood. Per individual sample, total RNA of at least 5.5 micrograms was extracted. This clonotype has only a few counts. Its specificity is unknown. The authors ran a second PCR of 7 to 11 cycles using a sample-barcoded 5' primer and a J-beta primer mix. A single record per CDR3 protein comes from TCRdb applying MiXCR to the 5' RACE reads. This table has some 640,000 distinct CDR3 sequences, approximately 49% appearing once. The specimen was blood. The sequence derives from a woman aged 60-75 years in good health.

CDR3 in amino acids: CASSRDLTGLRTDTQYF. As DNA, the CDR3 is TGTGCCAGCAGCCGCGACTTGACAGGTCTCCGCACAGATACGCAGTATTTT. The V call is TRBV4-2, the J call TRBJ2-3; tentative D call: TRBD1 (6 bases). The CDR3 length is 17 residues. The V end was cut by 4 bases, the J end by 1 base, with 18 bases between. Germline V gene sequence: CDR1 LGHNA, CDR2 YNFKEQ.